This T cell receptor beta chain was obtained from a study of vaccination effects on CD4 cells after COVID-19. Regarding this clone: The antigen is not known.

Subsequent to 10 days of culture, CD4+ T cells were isolated. V lost 0 bases to trimming and J lost 4 bases; unmatched junction nucleotides: 10. Germline loops: CDR1 SGHTA, CDR2 FQGTGA. The CDR3 sequence is 17 residues long. Method: immunoSEQ multiplex PCR; TCRdb's copy keeps in-frame clones and lacks some. This table has 40,000 to 55,000 clones, around four fifths appearing once. This receptor was taken from a human donor who had a prior SARS-CoV-2 infection. Material: CD4+ T cells from PBMCs cultured without peptide, obtained before COVID-19 vaccination. The V gene is TRBV7-3, the J gene TRBJ2-3; 7 bases align to TRBD2. CDR3 protein: CASSLTVAGPRADTQYF. CDR3 DNA sequence: TGTGCCAGCAGCTTAACGGTAGCGGGCCCTCGGGCAGATACGCAGTATTTT.